A single sample gave rise to the 24 T cell receptor beta chains below, sequenced in a study of cytomegalovirus exposure and HLA in healthy donors. Clones were sequenced by immunoSEQ multiplex PCR, and TCRdb holds only the in-frame ones, with some missing. The data contain 250,000 to 350,000 clones, around 87% of them singletons. Sequences were obtained from PBMCs. These receptors were collected from a woman aged 18-29 years in good health and CMV-seronegative.

In its sample, this clone was seen once. V is TRBV7-9 and J is TRBJ2-3; 8 nucleotides line up with TRBD1. Germline V gene data show CDR1 as SEHNR and CDR2 as FQNEAQ (reference sequence). This CDR3 contains 15 residues. Trimming removed 5 bases from V and 0 bases from J; junction bases left unmatched: 4. In nucleotides, the CDR3 is TGTGCCAGCAGCACCGGACAGGGCAGCACAGATACGCAGTATTTT. As protein: CASSTGQGSTDTQYF. The whole variable domain, filled in from reference TRBV7-9 and TRBJ2-3, reads DTGVSQNPRHKITKRGQNVTFRCDPISEHNRLYWYRQTLGQGPEFLTYFQNEAQLEKSRLLSDRFSAERPKGSFSTLEIQRTEQGDSAMYLCASSTGQGSTDTQYFGPGTRLTVL.

This sequence joins TRBV28 and TRBJ1-1, with 10 bases aligning to TRBD1. The CDR3 covers 15 residues. Germline values: CDR1 MDHEN, CDR2 SYDVKM. V lost 6 bases to trimming and J lost 6 bases; unmatched junction nucleotides: 10. CDR3 in amino acids: CASRHRTGGLSEAFF. The CDR3 nucleotides read TGTGCCAGCAGACACAGGACAGGGGGTCTCTCTGAAGCTTTCTTT.

About this clone: This CDR3 is also generated by other DNA sequences in the sample. The chain uses TRBV11-2 and TRBJ2-7, with 12 bases fitting TRBD1. This CDR3 has 15 amino acids. The ends lost 5 bases at V and 4 bases at J; junction bases unmatched: 6. CDR1 SGHAT and CDR2 FQNNGV come from the germline V gene. CDR3 protein: CASSRPGQGAYEQYF. DNA of the CDR3: TGTGCCAGCAGCCGCCCGGGACAGGGGGCTTACGAGCAGTACTTC.

The chain links TRBV6-1 to TRBJ1-1; TRBD1 agrees at 7 bases. The V gene end was trimmed by 3 bases and the J gene end by 7 bases; junction bases not matched to a gene: 8. The CDR3 has 14 amino acids. Germline assignment: CDR1 MNHNS and CDR2 SASEGT. CDR3 DNA sequence: TGTGCCAGCAGTGACTCCGGGACAGTTGATGAAGCTTTCTTT. This encodes CASSDSGTVDEAFF.

This clone appeared once. V and J are TRBV5-6 and TRBJ2-7, with 7 nucleotides matching TRBD1. With 4 bases clipped from V and 6 bases from J, the junction kept 7 bases outside the gene matches. The CDR3 has 13 amino acids. CDR1 is SGHDT, CDR2 YYEEEE, per germline. CDR3 amino acids: CASSQGVVLEQYF. The CDR3 DNA is TGTGCCAGCAGCCAGGGGGTAGTACTCGAGCAGTACTTC.

This chain uses TRBV5-1 with TRBJ2-7; TRBD1 is a possible D gene (6 bases). Trimming pared 0 bases from V and 3 bases from J, leaving 13 bases between. This CDR3 comprises 15 residues. Germline-derived CDR1 and CDR2 are SGHRS and YFSETQ. This CDR3 reads CASSLVGTKYYEQYF. As DNA, the CDR3 is TGCGCCAGCAGCTTGGTAGGGACAAAGTACTACGAGCAGTACTTC.

Here the CDR3 reads CASSLGRGRNEQFF. The CDR3, as DNA: TGTGCCAGCAGCTTGGGGCGGGGCCGCAATGAGCAGTTCTTC. The chain has TRBV11-2 and TRBJ2-1; D perhaps matches TRBD2 (6 bases). Looked up from germline, CDR1 is SGHAT and CDR2 is FQNNGV. The CDR3 runs to 14 residues. With 3 bases removed from V and 6 bases from J, the gap between germline ends came to 12 bases.

The chain joins TRBV11-3 to TRBJ2-3; TRBD1 matches at 12 bases. The germline V gene encodes CDR1 SGHNT and CDR2 YENEEA. The J segment lost 2 bases and the V segment lost 4 bases, leaving 1 base of the junction unmatched. This CDR3 is 15 amino acids long. CDR3 nucleotides: TGTGCCAGCAGCTGGGGACAGGGGGCCACAGATACGCAGTATTTT. Amino acids: CASSWGQGATDTQYF.

The V and J genes are TRBV5-1 and TRBJ2-1, with D tentatively TRBD2 (5 bases). This CDR3 comprises 15 residues. V lost 4 bases and J lost 0, with 11 bases in between. Per the germline V gene, CDR1 is SGHRS and CDR2 is YFSETQ. The chain's CDR3 is CASSQSGSSYNEQFF. CDR3 nucleotide sequence: TGCGCCAGCAGCCAGAGCGGTAGCTCCTACAATGAGCAGTTCTTC.

The CDR3 loop reads CASRGDRTSLMNTEAFF. The CDR3 DNA sequence: TGTGCCAGCAGGGGGGACAGGACATCTTTAATGAACACTGAAGCTTTCTTT. V is TRBV2 and J is TRBJ1-1, with 8 bases aligning to TRBD1. The CDR3 covers 17 residues. V was clipped by 6 bases and J by 0 bases; unmatched bases: 12. Looked up from germline, CDR1 is SNHLY and CDR2 is FYNNEI.

The CDR3 DNA reads TGTGCCAGCAGTTACTCGAGACTCCTGCCAGATACGCAGTATTTT. Its protein is CASSYSRLLPDTQYF. The rearrangement joins TRBV6-6 to TRBJ2-3; D gene unclear. Germline CDR1 MNHNY, CDR2 SVGAGI (reference sequence). V dropped 0 bases and J dropped 4 bases, with 11 bases sitting between them. There are 15 residues in the CDR3.

The chain couples TRBV9 to TRBJ1-2, with 8 bases lining up with TRBD1. From germline, CDR1 is SGDLS and CDR2 YYNGEE. The J segment lost 4 bases and the V segment lost 3 bases, leaving 8 bases of the junction unmatched. The CDR3 loop spans 15 amino acids. For the CDR3, the DNA is TGTGCCAGCAGCGAGGGGACAGGTGGGATCTATGGCTACACCTTC. Residues: CASSEGTGGIYGYTF.

The gene calls are TRBV4-1 and TRBJ2-1; 11 bases align to TRBD2. The CDR3 is made up of 17 amino acids. V gave up 1 base and J gave up 3 bases; unmatched junction bases: 5. CDR1 is MGHRA, CDR2 YSYEKL, per germline. The DNA of the CDR3 is TGCGCCAGCAGCCAAGTAGCAGGACTAGCGGGCTACAATGAGCAGTTCTTC. Translated, it gives CASSQVAGLAGYNEQFF.

V and J are TRBV19 and TRBJ1-5; 10 bases are shared with TRBD1. Looked up from germline, CDR1 is LNHDA and CDR2 is SQIVND (reference sequence). The CDR3 totals 14 residues. J was trimmed by 5 bases and V by 6 bases; bases with no gene match: 4. The chain's CDR3 is CASSPGQGYQPQHF. CDR3 nucleotide sequence: TGTGCCAGTAGCCCGGGACAGGGGTATCAGCCCCAGCATTTT.

V and J are TRBV7-9 and TRBJ2-1; D unclear. V lost 5 bases to trimming and J lost 2 bases, with 7 bases between them. The germline gives CDR1 SEHNR, CDR2 FQNEAQ (reference sequence). The CDR3 runs 13 residues. The CDR3 nucleotides are TGTGCCAGCAGCCGCCGCGCCTACAATGAGCAGTTCTTC. This codes for CASSRRAYNEQFF.

This chain uses TRBV9 with TRBJ2-2; tentative D call: TRBD1 (5 bases). In germline, CDR1 is SGDLS, CDR2 YYNGEE. Trimming pared 3 bases from V and 5 bases from J, leaving 17 bases between. The CDR3 sequence is 16 residues long. DNA of the CDR3: TGTGCCAGCAGCGCCCGCGAGCAGGGCGGAACCGGGGAGCTGTTTTTT. It translates to CASSAREQGGTGELFF.

The chain recombines TRBV5-4 with TRBJ2-7, with D tentatively TRBD2 (6 bases). V lost 4 bases and J lost 1, with 9 bases in between. Germline CDR1 is SGHNT and CDR2 is YYREEE (reference sequence). The length of the CDR3 is 13 residues. CDR3 region: CASSGGVSYEQYF. DNA of the CDR3: TGTGCCAGCAGCGGAGGGGTTTCCTACGAGCAGTACTTC.

The DNA of the CDR3 is TGTGCCAGCAGTTTATTCGCCCCTTTGTGGGAGAGTTTATACGAGCAGTACTTC. Encoded protein: CASSLFAPLWESLYEQYF. The V call is TRBV28, the J call TRBJ2-7; D perhaps matches TRBD2 (5 bases). The ends were cut back, 1 base at V and 4 bases at J, with 23 bases in the middle. The germline V gene has CDR1 MDHEN and CDR2 SYDVKM. This CDR3 comprises 18 residues.

The chain couples TRBV30 to TRBJ1-2; a weak D match, TRBD1 (5 bases). The CDR3 is 14 residues long. CDR1 is GTSNPN and CDR2 is SVGIG in the germline V gene (reference sequence). V lost 3 bases and J lost 3, with 14 bases in between. The CDR3, as DNA: TGTGCCTGGAGACGGGGGGAGAGGGACTATGGCTACACCTTC. Its protein product is CAWRRGERDYGYTF.

The chain is built from TRBV7-9 and TRBJ2-7; 8 bases align to TRBD1. Germline CDR1 reads SEHNR; CDR2 reads FQNEAQ (reference sequence). V was clipped by 4 bases and J by 2 bases; unmatched bases: 10. This CDR3 contains 16 residues. The CDR3 sequence is CASSSLSGTGAYEQYF. The CDR3 coding sequence is TGTGCCAGCAGCTCGTTGTCCGGGACAGGAGCCTACGAGCAGTACTTC.

In the case of this clone: One end of the junction fails to match germline, which may point to a read error. The rearrangement joins TRBV7-7 to TRBJ1-2; D is unclear. Germline CDR1 and CDR2: SSHAT and FNYEAQ (reference sequence). The CDR3 length is 13 residues. CDR3 nucleotides: TGTGCTAGCAGCTTTCGCGTTAACTATGGCTACACCTTC. Protein: CASSFRVNYGYTF.

V is TRBV11-3 and J is TRBJ2-2; D gene unclear. The CDR3 consists of 13 residues. V was shortened by 1 base and J by 5 bases, with 5 bases between the two germline ends. CDR1 is SGHNT, CDR2 YENEEA, per germline. As DNA, the CDR3 is TGTGCCAGCAGCTTAGTCTCTACCGGGGAGCTGTTTTTT. Residues: CASSLVSTGELFF. The complete variable domain, with remaining parts taken from reference TRBV11-3 and TRBJ2-2, reads EAGVVQSPRYKIIEKKQPVAFWCNPISGHNTLYWYLQNLGQGPELLIRYENEEAVDDSQLPKDRFSAERLKGVDSTLKIQPAELGDSAVYLCASSLVSTGELFFGEGSRLTVL.

This chain joins TRBV5-4 and TRBJ2-7; possible D gene TRBD1, 6 bases. Germline V gene sequence: CDR1 SGHNT, CDR2 YYREEE (reference sequence). This CDR3 is 14 amino acids long. V was trimmed by 0 bases and J by 5 bases, leaving 12 bases between them. CDR3 in amino acids: CASSLAGAQNEQYF. The CDR3 DNA reads as TGTGCCAGCAGCTTGGCAGGGGCGCAGAACGAGCAGTACTTC.

The chain has TRBV28 and TRBJ2-1; 7 bases match TRBD2. V shed 8 bases, J shed 2 bases, and the junction held 3 bases outside the gene matches. Germline CDR1 and CDR2: MDHEN and SYDVKM. The CDR3 consists of 13 residues. The CDR3 coding sequence is TGTGCCAGCGGTAGCGGGCCCTACAATGAGCAGTTCTTC. Translated: CASGSGPYNEQFF.